This is a list of T cell receptor beta chains from one sample in a study of technical replicates of blood from several donors. Sequencing used immunoSEQ multiplex PCR; TCRdb keeps in-frame clones, though not all of them. In the table there are just over 55,000 clones, roughly 95% of which are singletons. Material for sequencing was PBMCs. The receptors stem from a human donor in good health. Some clones in this sample may be carry-over from other donors' samples. The CDR3 runs from the conserved cysteine through the conserved F or W. The order of the fields is clone size, J gene, D gene, V gene, CDR3 protein, CDR3 DNA. The D gene is left open where the match is weak. A row's size may be missing; if present it is once, few, many or a size class.

NA | TRBJ2-1 | NA | TRBV10-3 | CAISERGRGYNEQFF | TGTGCCATCAGTGAGAGAGGGCGGGGTTACAATGAGCAGTTCTTC
NA | TRBJ2-7 | TRBD1 | TRBV6-1 | CASSAGTGLTYEQYF | TGTGCCAGCAGCGCCGGGACAGGCTTAACCTACGAGCAGTACTTC
NA | TRBJ2-3 | NA | TRBV11-3 | CASSSYREGDTQYF | TGTGCCAGCAGCTCCTACAGGGAGGGGGATACGCAGTATTTT
NA | TRBJ2-1 | TRBD2 | TRBV7-9 | CASSSGGPSGINNEQFF | TGTGCCAGCAGCTCGGGGGGGCCTAGCGGGATCAACAATGAGCAGTTCTTC
NA | TRBJ1-1 | NA | TRBV6-5 | CASSYSVRENTEAFF | TGTGCCAGCAGTTACTCGGTGAGGGAGAACACTGAAGCTTTCTTT
NA | TRBJ2-7 | TRBD2 | TRBV4-3 | CASSQMTSSVDEQYF | TGCGCCAGCAGCCAAATGACTAGCTCGGTCGACGAGCAGTACTTC
NA | TRBJ1-4 | TRBD1 | TRBV5-1 | CASSRDSPRDEKLFF | TGCGCCAGCAGCCGGGACAGTCCACGGGATGAAAAACTGTTTTTT
NA | TRBJ2-3 | TRBD1 | TRBV30 | CAWSRQGDTQYF | TGTGCCTGGAGTCGACAGGGAGATACGCAGTATTTT
NA | TRBJ2-3 | NA | TRBV29-1 | CSVEASTGWYF | TGCAGCGTTGAAGCTTCAACAGGGTGGTATTTT
NA | TRBJ2-1 | NA | TRBV2 | CASISLRNEQFF | TGTGCCAGCATAAGTTTGAGAAATGAGCAGTTCTTC
NA | TRBJ2-5 | NA | TRBV7-8 | CASSLIFAGSETQYF | TGTGCCAGCAGCTTAATATTTGCAGGGTCAGAGACCCAGTACTTC
NA | TRBJ2-5 | NA | TRBV5-4 | CASSLVGSGPYQETQYF | TGTGCCAGCAGCTTGGTGGGCAGCGGACCGTACCAAGAGACCCAGTACTTC
NA | TRBJ1-1 | NA | TRBV28 | CASLTSVNTEAFF | TGTGCCAGCCTAACGTCCGTGAACACTGAAGCTTTCTTT
NA | TRBJ2-5 | TRBD2 | TRBV4-2 | CASSQGGLAGAETQYF | TGTGCCAGCAGCCAAGGGGGACTAGCGGGAGCAGAGACCCAGTACTTC
once | TRBJ1-1 | TRBD1 | TRBV6-5 | CASSGQGLGTEAFF | TGTGCCAGCAGTGGACAGGGGCTGGGCACTGAAGCTTTCTTT
NA | TRBJ1-1 | NA | TRBV27 | CASSLSAGQNTEAFF | TGTGCCAGCAGTTTATCTGCCGGACAGAACACTGAAGCTTTCTTT
once | TRBJ1-5 | NA | TRBV5-1 | CASSWGHVPGQPQHF | TGCGCCAGCAGCTGGGGACACGTTCCCGGTCAGCCCCAGCATTTT
NA | TRBJ1-5 | NA | TRBV7-2 | CASSQGGPQHF | TGTGCCAGCAGCCAGGGCGGGCCCCAGCATTTT
NA | TRBJ1-1 | TRBD1 | TRBV19 | CASSMETGLAFF | TGTGCCAGTAGTATGGAGACAGGGTTAGCTTTCTTT
NA | TRBJ2-5 | NA | TRBV28 | CASSGRVSGETQYF | TGTGCCAGCAGTGGGCGGGTGTCCGGGGAGACCCAGTACTTC
once | TRBJ2-1 | TRBD2 | TRBV7-9 | CASSLLSGTTIYNEQFF | TGTGCCAGCAGCTTACTGAGCGGGACCACGATTTACAATGAGCAGTTCTTC
NA | TRBJ1-2 | TRBD1 | TRBV18 | CASSGTGQHIYGYTF | TGTGCCAGCTCGGGGACAGGGCAGCATATCTATGGCTACACCTTC
NA | TRBJ1-2 | NA | TRBV7-2 | CASSLWDKNYGYTF | TGTGCCAGCAGCCTCTGGGACAAGAACTATGGCTACACCTTC
NA | TRBJ1-2 | TRBD1 | TRBV4-2 | CASSRQTGSNYGYTF | TGTGCCAGCAGCCGCCAGACAGGGTCTAACTATGGCTACACCTTC
few | TRBJ1-6 | NA | TRBV11-2 | CASSLVGSPLHF | TGTGCCAGCAGCTTAGTCGGTTCACCCCTCCACTTT
NA | TRBJ1-2 | NA | TRBV5-1 | CASSLEAGHYGYTF | TGCGCCAGCAGCTTGGAGGCAGGGCACTATGGCTACACCTTC
NA | TRBJ1-1 | TRBD1 | TRBV10-3 | CAIRGQLNTEAFF | TGTGCCATCAGGGGACAGCTGAACACTGAAGCTTTCTTT
once | TRBJ2-2 | TRBD1 | TRBV4-3 | CASSQAETGGMWTGELFF | TGCGCCAGCAGCCAAGCCGAGACAGGGGGCATGTGGACCGGGGAGCTGTTTTTT
NA | TRBJ2-3 | NA | TRBV5-1 | CASSLAPRGDTQYF | TGCGCCAGCAGCTTGGCTCCACGCGGGGATACGCAGTATTTT